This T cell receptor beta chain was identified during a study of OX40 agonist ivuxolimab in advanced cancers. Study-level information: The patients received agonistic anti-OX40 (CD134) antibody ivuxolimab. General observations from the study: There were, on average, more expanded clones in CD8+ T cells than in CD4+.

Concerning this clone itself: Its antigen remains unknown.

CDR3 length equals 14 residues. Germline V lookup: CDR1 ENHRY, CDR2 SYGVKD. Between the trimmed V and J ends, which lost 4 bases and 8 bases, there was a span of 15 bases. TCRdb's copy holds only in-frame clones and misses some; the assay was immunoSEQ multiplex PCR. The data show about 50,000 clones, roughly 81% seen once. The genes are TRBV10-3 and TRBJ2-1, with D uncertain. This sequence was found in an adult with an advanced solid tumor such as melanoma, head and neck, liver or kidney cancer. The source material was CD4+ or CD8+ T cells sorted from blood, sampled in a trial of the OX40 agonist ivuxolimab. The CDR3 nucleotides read TGTGCCATCAGTGTTCTTTATAGTGGGGATGAGCAGTTCTTC. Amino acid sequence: CAISVLYSGDEQFF.